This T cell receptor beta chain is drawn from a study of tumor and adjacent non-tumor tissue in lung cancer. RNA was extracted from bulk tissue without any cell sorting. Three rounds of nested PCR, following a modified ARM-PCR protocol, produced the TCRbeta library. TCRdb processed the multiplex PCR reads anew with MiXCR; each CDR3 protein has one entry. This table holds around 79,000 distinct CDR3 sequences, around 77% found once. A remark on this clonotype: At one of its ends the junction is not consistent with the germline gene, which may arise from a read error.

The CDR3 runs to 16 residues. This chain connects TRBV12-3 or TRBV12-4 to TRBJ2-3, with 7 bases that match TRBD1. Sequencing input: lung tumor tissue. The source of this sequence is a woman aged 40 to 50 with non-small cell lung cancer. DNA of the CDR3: TGTGCCAGCAGTCCCGGGTTAGCCTTGGGGACAGTTACGCAGTATTTT. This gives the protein CASSPGLALGTVTQYF.